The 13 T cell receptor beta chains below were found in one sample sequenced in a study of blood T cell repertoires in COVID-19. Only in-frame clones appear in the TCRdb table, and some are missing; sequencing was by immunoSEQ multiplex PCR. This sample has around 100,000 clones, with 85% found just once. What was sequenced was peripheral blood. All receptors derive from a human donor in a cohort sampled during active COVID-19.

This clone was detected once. The CDR3 is CASSRHSGGSYNEQFF. In nucleotides, the CDR3 is TGTGCCAGCAGCCGCCATAGTGGAGGATCGTACAATGAGCAGTTCTTC. The V gene is TRBV14, the J gene TRBJ2-1, with D possibly matching TRBD2 (5 bases). The CDR3 is made up of 16 amino acids. CDR1 and CDR2 from the germline V gene are SGHDN and FVKESK. Trimming took 4 bases from V and 4 from J, leaving 17 bases between them.

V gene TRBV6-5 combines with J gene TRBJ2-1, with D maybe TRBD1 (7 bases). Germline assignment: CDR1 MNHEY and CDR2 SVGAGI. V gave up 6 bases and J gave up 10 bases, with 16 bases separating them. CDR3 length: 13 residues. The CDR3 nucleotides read TGTGCCAGCAGGAGGACAGGCCGGGAGGAGCAGTTCTTC. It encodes CASRRTGREEQFF.

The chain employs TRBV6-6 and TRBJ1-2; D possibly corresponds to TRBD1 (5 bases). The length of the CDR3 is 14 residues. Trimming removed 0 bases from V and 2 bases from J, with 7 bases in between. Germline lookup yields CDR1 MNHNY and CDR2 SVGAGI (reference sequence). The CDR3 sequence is CASSYSQGNYGYTF. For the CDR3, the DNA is TGTGCCAGCAGTTACTCTCAGGGCAACTATGGCTACACCTTC.

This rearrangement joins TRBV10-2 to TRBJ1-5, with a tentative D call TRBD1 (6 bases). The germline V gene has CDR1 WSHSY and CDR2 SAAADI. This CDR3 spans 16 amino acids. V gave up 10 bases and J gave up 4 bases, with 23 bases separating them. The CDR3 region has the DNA TGCGCCACCAGAGGTCTTTCGCAGGGGCGGAATCAGCCCCAGCATTTT. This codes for CATRGLSQGRNQPQHF.

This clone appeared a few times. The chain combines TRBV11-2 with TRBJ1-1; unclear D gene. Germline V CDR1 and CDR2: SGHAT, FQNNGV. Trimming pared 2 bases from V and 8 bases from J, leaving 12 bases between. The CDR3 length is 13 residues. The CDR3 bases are TGTGCCAGCAGCTTAAAGGACGGAGGAGAAGCTTTCTTT. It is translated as CASSLKDGGEAFF.

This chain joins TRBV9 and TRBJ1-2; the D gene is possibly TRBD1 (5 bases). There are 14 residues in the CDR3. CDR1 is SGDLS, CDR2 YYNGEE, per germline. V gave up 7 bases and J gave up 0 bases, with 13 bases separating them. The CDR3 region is CASARGTANYGYTF. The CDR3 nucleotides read TGTGCCAGCGCTCGGGGGACTGCTAACTATGGCTACACCTTC.

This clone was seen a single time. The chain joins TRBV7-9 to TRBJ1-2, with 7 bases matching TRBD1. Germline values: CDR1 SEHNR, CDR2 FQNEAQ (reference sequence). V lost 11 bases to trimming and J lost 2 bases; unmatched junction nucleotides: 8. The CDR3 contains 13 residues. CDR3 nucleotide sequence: TGTGCCGCCCGGCCGACAGGGAACTATGGCTACACCTTC. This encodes CAARPTGNYGYTF. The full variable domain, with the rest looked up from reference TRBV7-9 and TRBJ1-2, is DTGVSQNPRHKITKRGQNVTFRCDPISEHNRLYWYRQTLGQGPEFLTYFQNEAQLEKSRLLSDRFSAERPKGSFSTLEIQRTEQGDSAMYLCAARPTGNYGYTFGSGTRLTVV.

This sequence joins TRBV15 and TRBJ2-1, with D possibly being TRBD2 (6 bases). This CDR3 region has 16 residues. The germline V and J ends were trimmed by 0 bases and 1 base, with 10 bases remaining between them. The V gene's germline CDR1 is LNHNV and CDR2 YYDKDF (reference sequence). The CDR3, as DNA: TGTGCCACCAGCAGAGATGCGAGCGGGTCCTACAATGAGCAGTTCTTC. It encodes CATSRDASGSYNEQFF.

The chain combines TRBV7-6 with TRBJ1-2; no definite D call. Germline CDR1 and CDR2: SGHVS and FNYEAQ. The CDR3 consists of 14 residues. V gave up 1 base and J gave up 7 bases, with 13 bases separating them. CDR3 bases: TGTGCCAGCAGCTTAGGCCAGCTCGGCGGTGGCTACACCTTC. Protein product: CASSLGQLGGGYTF. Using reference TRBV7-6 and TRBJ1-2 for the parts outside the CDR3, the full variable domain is GAGVSQSPRYKVTKRGQDVALRCDPISGHVSLYWYRQALGQGPEFLTYFNYEAQQDKSGLPNDRFSAERPEGSISTLTIQRTEQRDSAMYRCASSLGQLGGGYTFGSGTRLTVV.

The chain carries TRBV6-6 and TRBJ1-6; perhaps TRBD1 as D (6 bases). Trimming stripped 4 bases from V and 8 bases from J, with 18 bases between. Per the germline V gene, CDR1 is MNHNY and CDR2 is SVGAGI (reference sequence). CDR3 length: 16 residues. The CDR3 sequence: CASSSSPDRSDSPLHF. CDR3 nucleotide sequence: TGTGCCAGCAGTTCCTCCCCCGACAGGTCGGATTCACCCCTCCACTTT.

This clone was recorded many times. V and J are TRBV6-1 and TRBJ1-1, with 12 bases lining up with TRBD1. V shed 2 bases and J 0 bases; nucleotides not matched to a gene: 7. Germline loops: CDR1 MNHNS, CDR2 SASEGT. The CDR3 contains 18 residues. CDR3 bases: TGTGCCAGCAGTGAAAAGGGGACAGGGGGCGGGATGAACACTGAAGCTTTCTTT. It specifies CASSEKGTGGGMNTEAFF.

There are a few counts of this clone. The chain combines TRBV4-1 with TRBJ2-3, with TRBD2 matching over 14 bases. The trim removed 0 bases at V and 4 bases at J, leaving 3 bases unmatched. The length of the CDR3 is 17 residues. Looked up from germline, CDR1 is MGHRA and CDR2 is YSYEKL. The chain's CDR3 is CASSQDKTSGGADTQYF. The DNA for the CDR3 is TGCGCCAGCAGCCAAGATAAGACTAGCGGGGGGGCAGATACGCAGTATTTT.

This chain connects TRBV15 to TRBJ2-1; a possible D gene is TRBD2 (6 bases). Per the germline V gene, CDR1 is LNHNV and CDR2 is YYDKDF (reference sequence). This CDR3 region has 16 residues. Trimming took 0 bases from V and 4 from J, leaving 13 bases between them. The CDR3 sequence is CATSRDRGSGYNEQFF. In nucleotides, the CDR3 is TGTGCCACCAGCAGAGATCGGGGTAGCGGTTACAATGAGCAGTTCTTC.